This T cell receptor (beta chain) was captured by sequencing in a study of blood T cell repertoires in COVID-19. Grouping used clinical history reported by participants in a survey and questionnaire. Source study methods: Amplification of reference gene primers was used by the study to estimate nucleated cell counts. Assay: immunoSEQ multiplex PCR; the TCRdb copy retains only in-frame clones and omits some. V and J calls and clone size are copied from that table; D and trimming were computed from the DNA. Of 200,000 to 250,000 clones listed, 70% to 90% are singletons. There are 17 residues in the CDR3. CDR1 is SGHDN and CDR2 is FVKESK in the germline V gene. Trimming cost V 4 bases and J 0 bases, with 19 bases left between them.

The sample taken for sequencing was PBMCs or T cells enriched from blood (not recorded which). The source of this sequence is a man aged 25-45 years who had recovered from COVID-19. This sequence joins TRBV14 and TRBJ2-7; D may be TRBD2 (5 bases). CDR3 amino acids: CASSPLLASSGSYEQYF. CDR3 nucleotide sequence: TGTGCCAGCAGCCCCCTTCTAGCCTCCTCGGGCTCCTACGAGCAGTACTTC.